This T cell receptor beta chain was sequenced for a study of long-term antiretroviral therapy in people with HIV. The CDR3 extends over 14 amino acids. Trimming stripped 6 bases from V and 4 bases from J, with 15 bases between. From germline, CDR1 is MDHEN and CDR2 SYDVKM. Runs used v3.0 of the immunoSEQ assay and were done at survey level. The repertoire was sequenced with immunoSEQ multiplex PCR; TCRdb's copy has only in-frame clones and lacks some. The table includes about 23,000 clones, over 80% detected once. As concerns this clone: As yet, its antigen is unknown.

Study results and caveats: Even long-term ART left TRB diversity below transplant donor controls, despite gains. The study found narrower CDR3 length ranges in HIV repertoires than in controls.

This chain connects TRBV28 to TRBJ1-2; D ambiguous. The receptor was derived from a middle-aged man with HIV. The source was unsorted PBMCs, collected 0.4 years after starting antiretroviral therapy. The DNA for the CDR3 is TGTGCCAGCAGGTCCCAGACACCACCCTATGGCTACACCTTC. Translated: CASRSQTPPYGYTF.